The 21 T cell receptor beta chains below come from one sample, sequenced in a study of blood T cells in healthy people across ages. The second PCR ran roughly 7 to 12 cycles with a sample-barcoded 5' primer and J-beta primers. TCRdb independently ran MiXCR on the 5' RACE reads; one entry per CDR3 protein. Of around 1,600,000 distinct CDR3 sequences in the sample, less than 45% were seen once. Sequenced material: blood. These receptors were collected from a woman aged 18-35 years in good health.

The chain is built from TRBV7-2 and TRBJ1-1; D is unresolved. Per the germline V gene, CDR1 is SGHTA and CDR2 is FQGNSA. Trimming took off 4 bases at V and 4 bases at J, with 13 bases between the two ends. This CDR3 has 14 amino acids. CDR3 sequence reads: CASSSQKTGTEAFF. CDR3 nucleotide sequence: TGTGCCAGCAGCTCTCAGAAAACGGGCACTGAAGCTTTCTTT. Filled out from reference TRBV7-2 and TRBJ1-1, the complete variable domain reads GAGVSQSPSNKVTEKGKDVELRCDPISGHTALYWYRQSLGQGLEFLIYFQGNSAPDKSGLPSDRFSAERTGGSVSTLTIQRTQQEDSAVYLCASSSQKTGTEAFFGQGTRLTVV.

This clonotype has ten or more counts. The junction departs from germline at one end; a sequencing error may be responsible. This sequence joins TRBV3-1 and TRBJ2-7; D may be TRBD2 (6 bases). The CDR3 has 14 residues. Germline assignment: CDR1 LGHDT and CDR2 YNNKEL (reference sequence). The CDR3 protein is CASSQEGLSYEQYF. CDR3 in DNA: TGCGCCAGCAGCCAAGAGGGACTGTCCTACGAGCAGTACTTC.

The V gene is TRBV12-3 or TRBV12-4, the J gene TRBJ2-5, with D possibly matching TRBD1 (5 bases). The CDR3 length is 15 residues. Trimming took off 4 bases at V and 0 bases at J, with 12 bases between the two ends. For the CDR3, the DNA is TGTGCCAGCAGTTCACATCAGGGCTACCAAGAGACCCAGTACTTC. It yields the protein CASSSHQGYQETQYF.

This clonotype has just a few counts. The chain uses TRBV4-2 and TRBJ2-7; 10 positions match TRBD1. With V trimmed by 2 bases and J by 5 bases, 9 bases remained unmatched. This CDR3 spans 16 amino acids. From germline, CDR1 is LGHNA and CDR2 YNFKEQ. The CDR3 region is CASSQSPGTGVHEQYF. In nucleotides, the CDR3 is TGTGCCAGCAGCCAATCCCCGGGGACAGGGGTGCACGAGCAGTACTTC.

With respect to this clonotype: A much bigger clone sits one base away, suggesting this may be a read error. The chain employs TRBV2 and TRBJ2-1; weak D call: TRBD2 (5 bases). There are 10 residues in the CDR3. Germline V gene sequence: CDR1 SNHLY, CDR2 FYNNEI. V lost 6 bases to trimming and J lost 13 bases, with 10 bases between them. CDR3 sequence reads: CASSGETQFF. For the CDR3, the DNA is TGTGCCAGCAGCGGGGAGACCCAGTTCTTC.

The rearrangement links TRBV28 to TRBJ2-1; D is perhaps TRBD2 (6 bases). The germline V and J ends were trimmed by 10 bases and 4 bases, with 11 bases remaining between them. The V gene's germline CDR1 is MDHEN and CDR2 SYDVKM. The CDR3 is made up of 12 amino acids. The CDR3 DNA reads TGTGCCACCCAGCGGGTTTACAATGAGCAGTTCTTC. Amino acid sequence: CATQRVYNEQFF.

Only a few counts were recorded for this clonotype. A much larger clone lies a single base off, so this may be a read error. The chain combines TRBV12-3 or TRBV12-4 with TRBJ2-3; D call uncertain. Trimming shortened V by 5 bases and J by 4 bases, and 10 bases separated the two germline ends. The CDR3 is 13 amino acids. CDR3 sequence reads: CASSQFNADTQYF. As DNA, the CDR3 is TGTGCCAGCAGTCAGTTCAACGCAGATACGCAGTATTTT.

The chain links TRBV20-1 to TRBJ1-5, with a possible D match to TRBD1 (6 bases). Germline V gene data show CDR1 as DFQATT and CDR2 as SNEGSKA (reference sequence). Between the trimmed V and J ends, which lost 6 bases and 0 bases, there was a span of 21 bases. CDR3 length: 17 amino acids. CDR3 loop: CSANWGAAFDSNQPQHF. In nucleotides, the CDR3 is TGCAGTGCCAACTGGGGGGCAGCCTTTGATAGCAATCAGCCCCAGCATTTT.

CDR3 in DNA: TGTGCCAGCAGCTCGACTCTTTTTTGGGTACAGGGCCCTTACTATGGCTACACCTTC. Its translation: CASSSTLFWVQGPYYGYTF. The chain combines TRBV7-9 with TRBJ1-2, with D possibly matching TRBD1 (6 bases). The germline V and J ends were trimmed by 4 bases and 3 bases, with 27 bases remaining between them. The CDR3 has 19 residues. Germline CDR1 and CDR2: SEHNR and FQNEAQ (reference sequence).

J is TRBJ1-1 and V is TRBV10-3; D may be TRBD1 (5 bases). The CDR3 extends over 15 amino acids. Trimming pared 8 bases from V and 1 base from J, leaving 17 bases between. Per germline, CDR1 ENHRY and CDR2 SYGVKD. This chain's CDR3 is CAIAIGGRENTEAFF. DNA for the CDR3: TGTGCCATCGCAATCGGGGGTAGGGAGAACACTGAAGCTTTCTTT.

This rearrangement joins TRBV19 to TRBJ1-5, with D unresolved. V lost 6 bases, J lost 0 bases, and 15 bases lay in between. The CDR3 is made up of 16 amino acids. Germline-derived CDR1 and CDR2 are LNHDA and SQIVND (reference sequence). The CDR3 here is CASRVFAADSNQPQHF. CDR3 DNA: TGTGCCAGTAGAGTATTCGCCGCTGATAGCAATCAGCCCCAGCATTTT.

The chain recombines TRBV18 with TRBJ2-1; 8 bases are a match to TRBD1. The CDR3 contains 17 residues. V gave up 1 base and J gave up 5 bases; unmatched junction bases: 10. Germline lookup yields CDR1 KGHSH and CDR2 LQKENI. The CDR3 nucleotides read TGTGCCAGCTCACCACGTACGGGACAGGAGACCAACAATGAGCAGTTCTTC. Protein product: CASSPRTGQETNNEQFF. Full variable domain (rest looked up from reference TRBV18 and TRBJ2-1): NAGVMQNPRHLVRRRGQEARLRCSPMKGHSHVYWYRQLPEEGLKFMVYLQKENIIDESGMPKERFSAEFPKEGPSILRIQQVVRGDSAAYFCASSPRTGQETNNEQFFGPGTRLTVL.

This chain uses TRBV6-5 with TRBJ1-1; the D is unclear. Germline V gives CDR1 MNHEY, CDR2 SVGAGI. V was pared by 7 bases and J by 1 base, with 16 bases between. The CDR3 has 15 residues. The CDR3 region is CASNKEYRANTEAFF. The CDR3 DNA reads TGTGCCAGCAACAAGGAGTACCGAGCGAACACTGAAGCTTTCTTT.

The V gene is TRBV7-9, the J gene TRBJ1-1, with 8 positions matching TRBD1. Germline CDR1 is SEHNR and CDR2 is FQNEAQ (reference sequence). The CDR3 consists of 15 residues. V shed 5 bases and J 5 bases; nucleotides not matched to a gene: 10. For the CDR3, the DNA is TGTGCCAGCAGCCCTACAGGGGGAAAGCGGACTGAAGCTTTCTTT. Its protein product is CASSPTGGKRTEAFF.

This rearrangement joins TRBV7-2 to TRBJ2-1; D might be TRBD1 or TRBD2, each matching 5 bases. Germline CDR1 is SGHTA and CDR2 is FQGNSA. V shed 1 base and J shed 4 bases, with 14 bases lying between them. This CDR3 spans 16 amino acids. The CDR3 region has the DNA TGTGCCAGCAGCTTAGGATGGGGGTCGCAGTACAATGAGCAGTTCTTC. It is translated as CASSLGWGSQYNEQFF.

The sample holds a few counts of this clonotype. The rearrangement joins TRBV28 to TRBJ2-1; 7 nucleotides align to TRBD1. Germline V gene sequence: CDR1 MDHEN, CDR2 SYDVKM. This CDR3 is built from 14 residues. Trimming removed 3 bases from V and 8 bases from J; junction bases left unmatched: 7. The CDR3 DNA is TGTGCCAGCAGTTTGACAGGGAACGGCTATGAGCAGTTCTTC. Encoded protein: CASSLTGNGYEQFF.

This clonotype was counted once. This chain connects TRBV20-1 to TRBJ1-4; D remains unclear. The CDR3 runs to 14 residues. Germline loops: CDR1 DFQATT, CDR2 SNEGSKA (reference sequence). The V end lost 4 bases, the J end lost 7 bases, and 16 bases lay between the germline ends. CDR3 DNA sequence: TGCAGTGCTACTGAGGCTCTTGGGAGTGAAAAACTGTTTTTT. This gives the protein CSATEALGSEKLFF.

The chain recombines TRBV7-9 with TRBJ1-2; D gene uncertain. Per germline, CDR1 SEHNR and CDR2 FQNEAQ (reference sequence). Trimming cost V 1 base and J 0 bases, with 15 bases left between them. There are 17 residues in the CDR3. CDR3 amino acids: CASSLEYMRNANYGYTF. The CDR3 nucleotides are TGTGCCAGCAGCTTAGAGTACATGAGAAACGCTAACTATGGCTACACCTTC.

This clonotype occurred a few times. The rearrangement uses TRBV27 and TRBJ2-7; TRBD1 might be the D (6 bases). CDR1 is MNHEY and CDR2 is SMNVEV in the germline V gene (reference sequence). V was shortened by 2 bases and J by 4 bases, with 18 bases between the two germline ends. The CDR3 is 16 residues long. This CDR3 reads CASSLGRGRGDYEQYF. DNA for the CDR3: TGTGCCAGCAGTTTAGGGCGAGGCAGGGGTGATTACGAGCAGTACTTC.

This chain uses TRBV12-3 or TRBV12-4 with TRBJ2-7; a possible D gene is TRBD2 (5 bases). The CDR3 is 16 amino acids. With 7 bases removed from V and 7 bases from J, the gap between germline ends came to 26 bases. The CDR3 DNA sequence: TGTGCCAGCAACTCCCGGGCTGGAGAGGGAATGGGAGAGCAGTACTTC. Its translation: CASNSRAGEGMGEQYF.

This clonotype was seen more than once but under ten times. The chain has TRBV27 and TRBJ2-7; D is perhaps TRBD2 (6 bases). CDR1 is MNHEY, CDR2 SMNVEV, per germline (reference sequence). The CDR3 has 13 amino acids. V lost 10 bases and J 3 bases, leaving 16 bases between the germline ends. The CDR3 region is CATSRDSVYEQYF. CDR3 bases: TGTGCCACGAGCCGGGACTCAGTCTACGAGCAGTACTTC.